The next 19 T cell receptor beta chains were all read from a single sample in a study of T cell responses to AZD1222 COVID-19 vaccine. Data came from immunoSEQ multiplex PCR; TCRdb stores just in-frame clones and leaves some out. The sample records 150,000 to 200,000 clones, more than 85% being singletons. The sequences come from peripheral blood, collected 28 days after the second AZD1222 dose. These receptors were taken from an adult who received the AZD1222 COVID-19 vaccine.

V and J are TRBV7-2 and TRBJ2-1; 8 nucleotides agree with TRBD2. From germline, CDR1 is SGHTA and CDR2 FQGNSA. V dropped 5 bases and J dropped 8; count of bases not matched to a gene: 11. This CDR3 has 15 residues. CDR3 protein: CASSVTGTSVDEQFF. The CDR3, as DNA: TGTGCCAGCAGCGTTACCGGGACTAGTGTTGATGAGCAGTTCTTC.

This sequence joins TRBV4-2 and TRBJ1-2; a weak D match, TRBD1 (6 bases). The CDR3 is 14 residues long. V lost 0 bases to trimming and J lost 8 bases, with 13 bases between them. Germline V lookup: CDR1 LGHNA, CDR2 YNFKEQ. The CDR3 sequence: CASSQDSQGKGYTF. The CDR3 coding sequence is TGTGCCAGCAGCCAAGATAGCCAGGGGAAAGGCTACACCTTC.

V gene TRBV27 combines with J gene TRBJ2-7; 9 bases are shared with TRBD1. The CDR3 is made up of 14 amino acids. The germline gives CDR1 MNHEY, CDR2 SMNVEV (reference sequence). J was trimmed by 4 bases and V by 5 bases; bases with no gene match: 6. This CDR3 is CASSPDRGGYEQYF. The CDR3 DNA reads TGTGCCAGCAGTCCGGACAGGGGCGGGTACGAGCAGTACTTC.

This chain connects TRBV28 to TRBJ1-2, with a tentative D call TRBD1 (5 bases). Between the trimmed V and J ends, which lost 6 bases and 8 bases, there was a span of 19 bases. Germline loops: CDR1 MDHEN, CDR2 SYDVKM. CDR3 length equals 14 residues. This chain's CDR3 is CASSQPGPRWGYTF. For the CDR3, the DNA is TGTGCCAGCAGCCAACCGGGACCCCGGTGGGGCTACACCTTC.

V usage is TRBV5-4 and J usage is TRBJ2-1; the D gene is possibly TRBD1 (8 bases). The germline CDR1 and CDR2 sequences are SGHNT and YYREEE (reference sequence). The V and J ends lost 3 bases and 6 bases respectively, with 19 bases between them. CDR3 length: 16 amino acids. CDR3 in amino acids: CASSSPGGSSGNEQFF. In DNA, the CDR3 is TGTGCCAGCAGCTCCCCAGGGGGCTCTAGCGGCAATGAGCAGTTCTTC.

J is TRBJ1-1 and V is TRBV29-1; 7 bases line up with TRBD1. The CDR3 spans 11 residues. V dropped 4 bases and J dropped 4; count of bases not matched to a gene: 0. The germline CDR1 and CDR2 sequences are SQVTM and ANQGSEA. The CDR3 DNA is TGCAGCGTTGGACAGGGCACTGAAGCTTTCTTT. Translating gives CSVGQGTEAFF.

The chain uses TRBV24-1 and TRBJ2-1; TRBD1 or TRBD2 may be the D gene (6 bases each). This CDR3 contains 15 residues. Trimming took 4 bases from V and 2 from J, leaving 11 bases between them. Germline V CDR1 and CDR2: KGHDR, SFDVKD. This CDR3 is CATSEAGEAYNEQFF. DNA for the CDR3: TGTGCCACCAGTGAAGCAGGGGAGGCCTACAATGAGCAGTTCTTC.

The rearrangement links TRBV5-4 to TRBJ1-6; possible D gene TRBD1, 6 bases. Trimming shortened V by 4 bases and J by 1 base, and 12 bases separated the two germline ends. Germline CDR1 and CDR2: SGHNT and YYREEE (reference sequence). The length of the CDR3 is 16 residues. Here the CDR3 DNA reads TGTGCCAGCAGCCCGGACAGTCGGTCCTATAATTCACCCCTCCACTTT. Encoded protein: CASSPDSRSYNSPLHF.

CDR3 bases: TGTGCCAGCAGCAAAGCTGGCCGGGGTAACGAGCAGTACTTC. The encoded protein is CASSKAGRGNEQYF. The chain has TRBV21-1 and TRBJ2-7; whether TRBD2, the table's D call, matches the DNA was not checked. TRBV21-1 is flagged as a pseudogene. The CDR3 runs to 14 residues.

The chain has TRBV7-2 and TRBJ1-1; D not resolved. This CDR3 is built from 13 residues. Germline CDR1 SGHTA, CDR2 FQGNSA. Trimming took 4 bases from V and 1 from J, leaving 7 bases between them. The CDR3 loop reads CASSWRQNTEAFF. The CDR3 DNA follows: TGTGCCAGCAGCTGGAGACAGAACACTGAAGCTTTCTTT.

The chain joins TRBV18 to TRBJ2-3; 15 nucleotides agree with TRBD2. The CDR3 consists of 18 residues. The ends lost 3 bases at V and 4 bases at J; junction bases unmatched: 8. From germline, CDR1 is KGHSH and CDR2 LQKENI. For the CDR3, the DNA is TGTGCCAGCTCACCGGCTTTGGGACTAGCGGGAGGAGCAGATACGCAGTATTTT. Its translation: CASSPALGLAGGADTQYF.

There are a few counts of this clone. The chain couples TRBV19 to TRBJ1-4, with D maybe TRBD1 (5 bases). The CDR3 runs to 14 residues. CDR1 LNHDA and CDR2 SQIVND come from the germline V gene (reference sequence). Trimming took off 10 bases at V and 7 bases at J, with 19 bases between the two ends. The DNA of the CDR3 is TGTGCCACTAAGGACGGGGGAATTGGTGAAAAACTGTTTTTT. Residues: CATKDGGIGEKLFF.

The genes are TRBV5-1 and TRBJ1-2; possible D gene TRBD1, 6 bases. Trimming left V 1 base short and J 5 bases short, with 12 bases between. Germline CDR1 and CDR2: SGHRS and YFSETQ. There are 14 residues in the CDR3. The CDR3 coding sequence is TGCGCCAGCAGCTTGCCGGGGCAGGGGTATGGCTACACCTTC. This codes for CASSLPGQGYGYTF.

The chain uses TRBV27 and TRBJ1-1; D ambiguous. Trimming removed 3 bases from V and 3 bases from J, with 11 bases in between. CDR3 size: 14 residues. Looked up from germline, CDR1 is MNHEY and CDR2 is SMNVEV (reference sequence). The CDR3 bases are TGTGCCAGCAGTTTTAGCGCACCCCACACTGAAGCTTTCTTT. This gives the protein CASSFSAPHTEAFF.

The rearrangement joins TRBV5-1 to TRBJ2-1; D is unresolved. CDR3 length: 15 residues. CDR1 and CDR2 (germline): SGHRS, YFSETQ. V shed 0 bases and J shed 2 bases, with 9 bases lying between them. DNA of the CDR3: TGCGCCAGCAGCTTGGGGTCGGCTGCCTACAATGAGCAGTTCTTC. This sequence encodes CASSLGSAAYNEQFF.

The rearrangement links TRBV4-1 to TRBJ1-2; TRBD1 matches 10 bases. J lost 6 bases, V lost 0 bases, and 7 bases had no gene match. CDR3 length: 16 residues. Germline lookup yields CDR1 MGHRA and CDR2 YSYEKL. DNA of the CDR3: TGCGCCAGCAGCCAAGAAGGACGACAGGGGGCTCATGGCTACACCTTC. Amino acid sequence: CASSQEGRQGAHGYTF.

This chain links TRBV28 with TRBJ2-2; D remains unclear. The V and J ends lost 4 bases and 6 bases respectively, with 9 bases between them. The CDR3 extends over 13 amino acids. Germline CDR1 is MDHEN and CDR2 is SYDVKM. The CDR3 nucleotides read TGTGCCAGCAGTTCCCTCCCCCCCGGGGAGCTGTTTTTT. Amino acids: CASSSLPPGELFF.

The V call is TRBV9, the J call TRBJ2-6; D not resolved. Trimming took 4 bases from V and 0 from J, leaving 17 bases between them. Germline V gene data show CDR1 as SGDLS and CDR2 as YYNGEE. The CDR3 totals 18 residues. The CDR3 DNA follows: TGTGCCAGCAGCCCGCGAGTTACCCGTTCCTCTGGGGCCAACGTCCTGACTTTC. Translating it yields CASSPRVTRSSGANVLTF.

The rearrangement links TRBV6-5 to TRBJ2-5; D not resolved. Trimming shortened V by 6 bases and J by 3 bases, and 17 bases separated the two germline ends. The CDR3 is made up of 15 amino acids. Per germline, CDR1 MNHEY and CDR2 SVGAGI. This chain's CDR3 is CASRRRLTIEETQYF. Here the CDR3 DNA reads TGTGCCAGCAGAAGGCGATTGACGATCGAAGAGACCCAGTACTTC.